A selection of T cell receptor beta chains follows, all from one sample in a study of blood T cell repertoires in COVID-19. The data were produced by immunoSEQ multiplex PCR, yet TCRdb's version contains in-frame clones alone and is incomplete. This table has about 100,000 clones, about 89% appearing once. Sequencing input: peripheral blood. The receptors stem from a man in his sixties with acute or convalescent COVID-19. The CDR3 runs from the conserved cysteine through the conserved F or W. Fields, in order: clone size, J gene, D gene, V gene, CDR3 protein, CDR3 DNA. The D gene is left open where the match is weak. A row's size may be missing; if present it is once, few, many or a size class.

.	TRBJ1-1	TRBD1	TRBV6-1	CASSEPGQVPNTEAFF	TGTGCCAGCAGTGAACCGGGACAGGTCCCGAACACTGAAGCTTTCTTT
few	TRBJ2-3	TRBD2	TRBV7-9	CASSSAGVTDTQYF	TGTGCCAGCAGCTCGGCGGGGGTCACAGATACGCAGTATTTT
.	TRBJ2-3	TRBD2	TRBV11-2	CASSTRGGREGDTQYF	TGTGCCAGCAGCACCCGTGGGGGGAGGGAGGGAGATACGCAGTATTTT
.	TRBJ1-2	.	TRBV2	CASRSEGYTF	TGTGCCAGCAGGAGCGAGGGCTACACCTTC
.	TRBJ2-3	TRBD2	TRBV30	CAWSGLAGKRDTQYF	TGTGCCTGGAGTGGGCTAGCGGGAAAGAGAGATACGCAGTATTTT
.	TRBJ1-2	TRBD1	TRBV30	CASAPGQGARGNYGYTF	TGTGCCTCTGCCCCCGGACAGGGGGCCCGGGGGAACTATGGCTACACCTTC
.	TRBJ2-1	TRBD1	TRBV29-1	CSVEGPRTGLGAASYNEQFF	TGCAGCGTTGAAGGACCCAGGACAGGGTTGGGGGCTGCCTCCTACAATGAGCAGTTCTTC
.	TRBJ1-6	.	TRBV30	CAWARGGTEDSPLHF	TGTGCCTGGGCTCGGGGGGGGACGGAGGATTCACCCCTCCACTTT
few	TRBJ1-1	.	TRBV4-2	CASSQDLPGIGMNTEAFF	TGTGCCAGCAGCCAAGATCTCCCAGGGATTGGAATGAACACTGAAGCTTTCTTT
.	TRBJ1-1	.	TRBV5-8	CASSSGRGRWASTEAFF	TGTGCCAGCAGCTCTGGACGGGGGAGATGGGCTAGCACTGAAGCTTTCTTT
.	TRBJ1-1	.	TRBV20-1	CSASGPPLNTEAFF	TGCAGTGCTAGTGGGCCGCCCTTGAACACTGAAGCTTTCTTT